These T cell receptor beta chains were read from a single sample in a study of blood T cell repertoires in COVID-19. TCRdb's copy holds only in-frame clones and misses some; the assay was immunoSEQ multiplex PCR. The sample has 200,000 to 250,000 clones, just under 85% seen once. The material sequenced was peripheral blood. The receptors here all came from a man over 45 with acute or convalescent COVID-19. Each CDR3 is given with its conserved first and last residue. A D gene is named only where the DNA matches it firmly. A clone size is listed for some rows: how often the clone was seen (once, few, many), or a class if it is expanded.

>.|TRBV27|15|TRBD2|TRBJ2-1
CASSSGTSGINEQFF
TGTGCCAGCAGTTCCGGGACTAGCGGGATCAATGAGCAGTTCTTC
>.|TRBV28|12|.|TRBJ1-3
CASSVSPNTIYF
TGTGCCAGCAGCGTTTCCCCAAACACCATATATTTT
>.|TRBV6-6|15|.|TRBJ1-3
CASILDSSSGNTIYF
TGTGCCAGCATCCTCGACAGTTCCTCTGGAAACACCATATATTTT
>.|TRBV10-3|17|.|TRBJ2-7
CAISEPSVLAQGIRQYF
TGTGCCATCAGTGAGCCTTCAGTTCTCGCTCAGGGGATAAGGCAGTACTTC
>.|TRBV12-3/TRBV12-4|11|.|TRBJ2-1
CASSFFHEQFF
TGTGCCAGCAGTTTCTTCCATGAGCAGTTCTTC
>few|TRBV7-9|17|TRBD2|TRBJ2-1
CASSGTGTSGSLGEQFF
TGTGCCAGCAGCGGGACAGGGACTAGCGGGAGCCTGGGTGAGCAGTTCTTC
>few|TRBV30|14|.|TRBJ2-5
CAWGTGTPGETQYF
TGTGCCTGGGGTACCGGGACTCCAGGGGAGACCCAGTACTTC
>once|TRBV7-3|20|TRBD2|TRBJ2-2
CASSFLGGLAGLSNTGELFF
TGTGCCAGCAGCTTTCTTGGCGGGCTAGCGGGACTCTCGAACACCGGGGAGCTGTTTTTT
>.|TRBV6-5|16|TRBD1|TRBJ2-3
CASSSTGTGPLGTQYF
TGTGCCAGCAGTTCAACCGGGACAGGTCCTCTAGGTACGCAGTATTTT
>.|TRBV15|17|.|TRBJ1-1
CATSRPQGNTLNTEAFF
TGTGCCACCAGCAGACCACAGGGAAACACCCTTAACACTGAAGCTTTCTTT
>.|TRBV2|15|.|TRBJ1-6
CASSEGANYNSPLHF
TGTGCCAGCAGTGAAGGGGCCAACTATAATTCACCCCTCCACTTT
>.|TRBV27|17|TRBD1|TRBJ2-2
CASRPWGGQGGTGELFF
TGTGCCAGCAGGCCCTGGGGAGGACAGGGCGGAACCGGGGAGCTGTTTTTT
>.|TRBV12-3/TRBV12-4|13|TRBD1|TRBJ1-6
CASTTDRASPLHF
TGTGCCAGCACCACGGACAGGGCTTCACCCCTCCACTTT
>.|TRBV28|15|TRBD1|TRBJ1-5
CASSLITGGNQPQHF
TGTGCCAGCAGTCTTATAACAGGGGGCAATCAGCCCCAGCATTTT
>few|TRBV13|15|.|TRBJ1-3
CASTDLSLRGNTIYF
TGTGCCAGTACCGACCTTTCTCTGAGGGGAAACACCATATATTTT
>.|TRBV5-4|13|TRBD1|TRBJ1-2
CASSSGQNYGYTF
TGTGCCAGCAGCTCGGGACAGAACTATGGCTACACCTTC
>.|TRBV24-1|16|TRBD2|TRBJ2-2
CATSLSRGGNTGELFF
TGTGCCACCAGTCTTTCTCGCGGGGGGAACACCGGGGAGCTGTTTTTT
>once|TRBV19|12|.|TRBJ1-5
CASSIDLAPQHF
TGTGCCAGTAGTATAGATCTGGCGCCCCAGCATTTT
>.|TRBV10-3|14|TRBD2|TRBJ2-1
CAISGTSGMGEQFF
TGTGCCATCAGCGGGACTAGCGGGATGGGTGAGCAGTTCTTC
>.|TRBV28|16|TRBD1|TRBJ1-5
CASSLRTGEDNQPQHF
TGTGCCAGCAGTTTAAGGACAGGGGAGGACAATCAGCCCCAGCATTTT
>.|TRBV19|17|TRBD1|TRBJ1-1
CASSILNPGGQSTEAFF
TGTGCCAGTAGTATACTAAACCCAGGGGGGCAAAGCACTGAAGCTTTCTTT
>.|TRBV4-1|14|.|TRBJ1-4
CASSQSRVMEKLFF
TGCGCCAGCAGCCAAAGTAGAGTAATGGAAAAACTGTTTTTT
>.|TRBV7-3|14|.|TRBJ1-1
CASSSGPMNTEAFF
TGTGCCAGCAGTTCTGGGCCCATGAACACTGAAGCTTTCTTT
>once|TRBV10-2|15|.|TRBJ2-2
CASSDREGGHGELFF
TGCGCCAGCAGTGACAGGGAAGGGGGTCACGGGGAGCTGTTTTTT
>.|TRBV7-6|16|.|TRBJ1-1
CASSPGGNGMNTEAFF
TGTGCCAGCAGCCCTGGGGGGAATGGGATGAACACTGAAGCTTTCTTT
>.|TRBV2|13|.|TRBJ1-1
CASRGEGVAEAFF
TGTGCCAGCAGGGGTGAGGGGGTGGCTGAAGCTTTCTTT
>.|TRBV4-1|15|.|TRBJ2-2
CASSPMGKNTGELFF
TGCGCCAGCAGCCCCATGGGCAAGAACACCGGGGAGCTGTTTTTT
>.|TRBV2|14|.|TRBJ2-5
CASSEWSGGETQYF
TGTGCCAGCAGTGAATGGTCGGGTGGTGAGACCCAGTACTTC
>.|TRBV4-1|13|.|TRBJ2-5
CASSQGEAATQYF
TGCGCCAGCAGCCAAGGTGAGGCGGCGACCCAGTACTTC
>.|TRBV29-1|12|.|TRBJ1-4
CSVGGGNEKLFF
TGCAGCGTTGGGGGGGGAAATGAAAAACTGTTTTTT
>once|TRBV6-6|14|TRBD1|TRBJ2-7
CASSPGQNRYEQYF
TGTGCCAGCAGTCCGGGACAGAACCGCTACGAGCAGTACTTC
>.|TRBV28|17|TRBD2|TRBJ2-2
CASSLPGLAGGPGELFF
TGTGCCAGCAGTCTGCCCGGACTAGCGGGAGGTCCCGGGGAGCTGTTTTTT
>few|TRBV13|14|.|TRBJ1-4
CASSPGGFREKLFF
TGTGCCAGCAGCCCCGGGGGGTTTCGTGAAAAACTGTTTTTT
>.|TRBV6-5|12|TRBD1|TRBJ1-1
CASNEGGGAAFF
TGTGCCAGCAACGAAGGAGGGGGCGCAGCTTTCTTT
>.|TRBV18|15|TRBD1|TRBJ1-4
CASSPPTGGNEKLFF
TGTGCCAGCTCACCCCCCACAGGGGGGAATGAAAAACTGTTTTTT
>.|TRBV6-5|16|TRBD2|TRBJ2-1
CASSSGLAGGLVEQFF
TGTGCCAGCAGTTCGGGACTAGCGGGAGGGCTGGTTGAGCAGTTCTTC
>.|TRBV24-1|14|.|TRBJ2-1
CATSDSRGYNEQFF
TGTGCCACCAGTGATTCCAGGGGCTACAATGAGCAGTTCTTC
>.|TRBV5-6|13|.|TRBJ1-1
CASSLAEVVEAFF
TGTGCCAGCAGCTTGGCCGAGGTGGTTGAAGCTTTCTTT
>.|TRBV9|15|TRBD2|TRBJ2-1
CASSVVLAGGNEQFF
TGTGCCAGCAGCGTAGTACTAGCGGGAGGCAATGAGCAGTTCTTC
>.|TRBV2|14|TRBD1|TRBJ2-3
CASSEGQGGDTQYF
TGTGCCAGCAGTGAAGGACAGGGGGGAGATACGCAGTATTTT
>many|TRBV7-9|15|.|TRBJ2-1
CASSSRDQGGNEQFF
TGTGCCAGCAGCTCGAGGGATCAGGGGGGCAATGAGCAGTTCTTC
>few|TRBV30|10|.|TRBJ1-6
CAWSGGLLHF
TGTGCCTGGAGCGGTGGTCTCCTCCACTTT
>.|TRBV15|16|TRBD2|TRBJ2-1
CATSRARLAGDNEQFF
TGTGCCACCAGCAGAGCCCGACTAGCGGGGGACAATGAGCAGTTCTTC
>.|TRBV5-4|13|TRBD1|TRBJ2-2
CASSLRGSGELFF
TGTGCCAGCAGCCTCAGGGGGTCCGGGGAGCTGTTTTTT
>.|TRBV27|15|TRBD1|TRBJ2-7
CASSRGQGFSYEQYF
TGTGCCAGCAGTCGAGGACAGGGGTTCTCCTACGAGCAGTACTTC